What follows is one T cell receptor (beta chain) and its context. What it binds is not known. The data stem from a study of identifying expanded T cells in peripheral blood. V was pared by 0 bases and J by 5 bases, with 16 bases between. CDR1 and CDR2 from the germline V gene are KGHSH and LQKENI. This CDR3 is 16 amino acids long. During the collection period, no donor immune events like infections were recorded. Generated by immunoSEQ multiplex PCR, the TCRdb table keeps only in-frame clones and is missing some. The table includes 110,000 or so clones, about 88% detected once. Study results and limitations: Differentially abundant clones: 1 to 1.5 between replicates, about 15 at two to three weeks, under 25 at four. Variance in clone template counts between approximately 2-week samples significantly increased with total template count across all healthy donors.

The origin of this receptor is a person between 18 and 69 years old in good health. The V call is TRBV18, the J call TRBJ1-2; the D gene is possibly TRBD1 (5 bases). Sequencing input: blood. The CDR3 here is CASSPPSRGPGYGYTF. For the CDR3, the DNA is TGTGCCAGCTCACCACCCTCAAGGGGACCTGGGTATGGCTACACCTTC.